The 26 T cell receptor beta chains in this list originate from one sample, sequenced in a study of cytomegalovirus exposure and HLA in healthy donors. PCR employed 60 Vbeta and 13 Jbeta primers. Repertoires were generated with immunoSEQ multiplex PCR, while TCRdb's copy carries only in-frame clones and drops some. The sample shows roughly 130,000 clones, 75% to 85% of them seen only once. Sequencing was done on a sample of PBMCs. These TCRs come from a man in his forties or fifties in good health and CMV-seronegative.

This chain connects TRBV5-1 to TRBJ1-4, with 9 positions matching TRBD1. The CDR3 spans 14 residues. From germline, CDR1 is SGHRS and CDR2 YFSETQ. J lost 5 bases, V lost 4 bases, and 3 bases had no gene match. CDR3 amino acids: CASSPTGGNEKLFF. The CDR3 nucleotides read TGCGCCAGCAGCCCGACAGGGGGAAATGAAAAACTGTTTTTT.

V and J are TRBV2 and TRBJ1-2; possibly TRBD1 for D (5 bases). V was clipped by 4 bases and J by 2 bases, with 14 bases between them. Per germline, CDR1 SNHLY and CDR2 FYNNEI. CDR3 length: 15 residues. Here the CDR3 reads CASSAQLAGNYGYTF. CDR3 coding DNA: TGTGCCAGCAGTGCCCAGTTAGCAGGGAACTATGGCTACACCTTC.

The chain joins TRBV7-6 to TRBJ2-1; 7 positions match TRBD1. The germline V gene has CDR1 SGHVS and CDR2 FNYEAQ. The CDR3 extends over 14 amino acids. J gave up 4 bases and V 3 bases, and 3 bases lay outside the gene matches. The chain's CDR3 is CASSLTGSYNEQFF. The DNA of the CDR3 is TGTGCCAGCAGCTTGACAGGGAGTTACAATGAGCAGTTCTTC.

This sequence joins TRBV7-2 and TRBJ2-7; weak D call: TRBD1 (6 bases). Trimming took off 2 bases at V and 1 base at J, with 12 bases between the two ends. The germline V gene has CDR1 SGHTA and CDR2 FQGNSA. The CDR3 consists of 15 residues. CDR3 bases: TGTGCCAGCAGCTTATCGCAGGGGTATTCCTACGAGCAGTACTTC. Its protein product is CASSLSQGYSYEQYF.

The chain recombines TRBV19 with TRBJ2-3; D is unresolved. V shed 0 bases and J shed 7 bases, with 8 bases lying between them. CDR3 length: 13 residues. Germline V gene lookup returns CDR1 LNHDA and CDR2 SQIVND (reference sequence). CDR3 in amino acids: CASSIEARNTQYF. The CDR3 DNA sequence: TGTGCCAGTAGTATAGAAGCGAGGAATACGCAGTATTTT.

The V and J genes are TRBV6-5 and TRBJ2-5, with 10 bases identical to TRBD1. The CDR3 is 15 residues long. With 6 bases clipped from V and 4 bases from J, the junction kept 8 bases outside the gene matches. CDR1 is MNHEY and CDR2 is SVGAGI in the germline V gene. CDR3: CASSSGTGVSETQYF. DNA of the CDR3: TGTGCCAGCAGCTCCGGGACAGGGGTTTCAGAGACCCAGTACTTC.

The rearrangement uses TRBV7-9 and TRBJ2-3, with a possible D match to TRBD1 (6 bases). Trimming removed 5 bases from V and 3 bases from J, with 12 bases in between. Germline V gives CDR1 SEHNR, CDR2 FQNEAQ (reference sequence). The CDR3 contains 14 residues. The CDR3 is CASSVQGGTDTQYF. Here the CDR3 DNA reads TGTGCCAGCAGCGTACAGGGTGGAACAGATACGCAGTATTTT.

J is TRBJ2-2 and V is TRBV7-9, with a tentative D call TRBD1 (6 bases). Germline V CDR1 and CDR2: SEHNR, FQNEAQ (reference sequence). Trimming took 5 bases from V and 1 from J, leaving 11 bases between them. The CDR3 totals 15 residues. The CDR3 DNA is TGTGCCAGCAGCCTGATAGGGGGGAACACCGGGGAGCTGTTTTTT. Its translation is CASSLIGGNTGELFF.

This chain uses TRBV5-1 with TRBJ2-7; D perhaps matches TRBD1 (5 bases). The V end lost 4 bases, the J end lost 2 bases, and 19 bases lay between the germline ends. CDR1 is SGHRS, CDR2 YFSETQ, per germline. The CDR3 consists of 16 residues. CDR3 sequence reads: CASSLLGQQVAYEQYF. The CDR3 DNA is TGCGCCAGCAGCCTCCTGGGCCAACAGGTGGCCTACGAGCAGTACTTC. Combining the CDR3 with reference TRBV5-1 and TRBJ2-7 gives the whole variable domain KAGVTQTPRYLIKTRGQQVTLSCSPISGHRSVSWYQQTPGQGLQFLFEYFSETQRNKGNFPGRFSGRQFSNSRSEMNVSTLELGDSALYLCASSLLGQQVAYEQYFGPGTRLTVT.

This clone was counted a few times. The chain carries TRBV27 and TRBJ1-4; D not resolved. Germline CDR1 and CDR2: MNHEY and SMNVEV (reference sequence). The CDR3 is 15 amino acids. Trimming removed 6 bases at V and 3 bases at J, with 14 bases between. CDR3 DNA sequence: TGTGCCAGCAGGACCCGACACTTACCTAATGAAAAACTGTTTTTT. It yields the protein CASRTRHLPNEKLFF.

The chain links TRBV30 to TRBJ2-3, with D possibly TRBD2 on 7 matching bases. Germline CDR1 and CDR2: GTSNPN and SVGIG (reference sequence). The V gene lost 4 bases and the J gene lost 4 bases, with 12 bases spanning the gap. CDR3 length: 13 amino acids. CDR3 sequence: CAWNSGGSDTQYF. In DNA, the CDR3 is TGTGCCTGGAATTCGGGGGGCTCAGATACGCAGTATTTT.

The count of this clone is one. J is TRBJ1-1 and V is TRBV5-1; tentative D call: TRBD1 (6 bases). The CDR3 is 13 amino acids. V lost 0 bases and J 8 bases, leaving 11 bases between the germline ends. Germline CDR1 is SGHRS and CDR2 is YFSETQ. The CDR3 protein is CASSLEQGEEAFF. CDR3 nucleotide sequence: TGCGCCAGCAGCTTGGAACAGGGCGAGGAAGCTTTCTTT.

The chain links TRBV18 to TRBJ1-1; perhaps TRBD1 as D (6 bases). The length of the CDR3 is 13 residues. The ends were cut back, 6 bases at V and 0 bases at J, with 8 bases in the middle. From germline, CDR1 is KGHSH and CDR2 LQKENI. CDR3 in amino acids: CASSGTMNTEAFF. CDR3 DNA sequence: TGTGCCAGCTCCGGGACAATGAACACTGAAGCTTTCTTT.

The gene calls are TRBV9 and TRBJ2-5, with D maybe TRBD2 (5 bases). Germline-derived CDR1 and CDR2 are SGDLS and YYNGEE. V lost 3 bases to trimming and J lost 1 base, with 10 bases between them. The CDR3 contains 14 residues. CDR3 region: CASSAPGVQETQYF. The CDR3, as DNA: TGTGCCAGCAGCGCCCCCGGGGTCCAAGAGACCCAGTACTTC.

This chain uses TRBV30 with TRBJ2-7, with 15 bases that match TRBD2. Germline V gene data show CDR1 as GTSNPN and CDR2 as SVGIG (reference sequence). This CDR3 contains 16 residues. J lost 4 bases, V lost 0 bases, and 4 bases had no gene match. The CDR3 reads CAWSVWTSGGGYEQYF. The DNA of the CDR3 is TGTGCCTGGAGTGTCTGGACTAGCGGGGGGGGGTACGAGCAGTACTTC.

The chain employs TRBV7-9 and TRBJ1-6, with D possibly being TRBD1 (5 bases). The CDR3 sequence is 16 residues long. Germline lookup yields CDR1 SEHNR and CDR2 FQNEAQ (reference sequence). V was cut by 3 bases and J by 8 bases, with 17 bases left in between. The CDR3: CASSLALGGEDSPLHF. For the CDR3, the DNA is TGTGCCAGCAGCTTGGCCCTCGGAGGGGAGGATTCACCCCTCCACTTT.

CDR3: CATSRGQGASDGYTF. CDR3 DNA sequence: TGTGCCACCAGCAGAGGACAGGGGGCGAGCGATGGCTACACCTTC. The chain joins TRBV15 to TRBJ1-2; 10 nucleotides match TRBD1. Losses at the gene ends were 1 base for V and 6 bases for J; bases not matched to a gene: 5. CDR3 length: 15 residues. Germline V lookup: CDR1 LNHNV, CDR2 YYDKDF (reference sequence).

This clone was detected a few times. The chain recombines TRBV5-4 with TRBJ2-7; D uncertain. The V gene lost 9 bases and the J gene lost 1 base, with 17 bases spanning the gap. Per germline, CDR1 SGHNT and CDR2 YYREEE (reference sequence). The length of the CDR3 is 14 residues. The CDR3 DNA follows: TGTGCCACCCAAAGCTCTACGGGTTCCTACGAGCAGTACTTC. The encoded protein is CATQSSTGSYEQYF.

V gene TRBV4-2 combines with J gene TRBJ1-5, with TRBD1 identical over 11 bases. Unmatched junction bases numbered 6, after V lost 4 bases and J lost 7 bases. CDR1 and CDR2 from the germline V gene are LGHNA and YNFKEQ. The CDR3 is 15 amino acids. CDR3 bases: TGTGCCAGCAGCCGAGGACAGGGGGCAGGGCAGCCCCAGCATTTT. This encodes CASSRGQGAGQPQHF.

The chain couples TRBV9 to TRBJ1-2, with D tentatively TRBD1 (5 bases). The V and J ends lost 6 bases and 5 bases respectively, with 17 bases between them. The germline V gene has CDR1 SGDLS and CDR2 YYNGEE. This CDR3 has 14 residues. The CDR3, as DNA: TGTGCCAGCACCTATTCGGGCAGGGATTATGGCTACACCTTC. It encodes CASTYSGRDYGYTF.

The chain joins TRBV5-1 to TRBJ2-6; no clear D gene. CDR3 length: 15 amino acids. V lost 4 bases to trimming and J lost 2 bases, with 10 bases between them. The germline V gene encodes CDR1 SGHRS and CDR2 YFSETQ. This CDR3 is CASSAQVAGANVLTF. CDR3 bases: TGCGCCAGCAGCGCTCAGGTAGCTGGGGCCAACGTCCTGACTTTC.

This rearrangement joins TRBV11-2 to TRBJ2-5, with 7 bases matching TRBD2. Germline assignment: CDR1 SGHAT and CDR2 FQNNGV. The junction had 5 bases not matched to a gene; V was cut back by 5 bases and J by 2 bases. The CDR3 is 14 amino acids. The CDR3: CASSRREGQETQYF. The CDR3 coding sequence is TGTGCCAGCAGCCGCAGGGAGGGTCAAGAGACCCAGTACTTC.

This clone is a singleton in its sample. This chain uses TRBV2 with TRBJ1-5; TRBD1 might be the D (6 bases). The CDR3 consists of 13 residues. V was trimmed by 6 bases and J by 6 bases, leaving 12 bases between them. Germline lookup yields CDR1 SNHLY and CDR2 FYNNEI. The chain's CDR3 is CASSIYRVQPQHF. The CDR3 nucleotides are TGTGCCAGCAGCATCTACAGGGTTCAGCCCCAGCATTTT.

Written as DNA, the CDR3 is TGTGCCAGCAGCGAAGGGGTCCACCTAAATCAGCCCCAGCATTTT. It encodes CASSEGVHLNQPQHF. The J gene is TRBJ1-5, the V gene TRBV7-2; D might be TRBD1 (5 bases). Germline CDR1 reads SGHTA; CDR2 reads FQGNSA. Between the trimmed V and J ends, which lost 5 bases and 4 bases, there was a span of 15 bases. This CDR3 region has 15 residues.

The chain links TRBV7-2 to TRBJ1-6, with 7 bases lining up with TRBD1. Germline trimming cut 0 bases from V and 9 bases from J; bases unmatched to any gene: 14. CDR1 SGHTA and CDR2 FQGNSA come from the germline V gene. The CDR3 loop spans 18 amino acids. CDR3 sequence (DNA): TGTGCCAGCAGCTTAGCGCCCCCGACAGGGTTAACGGGTTCACCCCTCCACTTT. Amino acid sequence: CASSLAPPTGLTGSPLHF.

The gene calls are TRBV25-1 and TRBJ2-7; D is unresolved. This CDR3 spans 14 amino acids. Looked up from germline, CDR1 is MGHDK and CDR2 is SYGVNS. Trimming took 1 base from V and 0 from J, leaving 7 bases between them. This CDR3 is CASSEFGGSYEQYF. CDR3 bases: TGTGCCAGCAGTGAATTCGGCGGCTCCTACGAGCAGTACTTC.